These 24 T cell receptor beta chains share one sample of origin, sequenced in a study of blood T cell repertoires in COVID-19 (dated by TCRdb to 2020 to 2022). Libraries came from the immunoSEQ multiplex PCR assay. TCRdb limited this immuneACCESS table to in-frame rearrangements with V and J called. A share of clones is missing; checked studies link under half to unresolved V genes, and the rest is unexplained. This sample gives under 85,000 clones in total; about 81% of them show up just once. About 15% of the sample goes to the ten largest clones. Material: peripheral blood. Receptors were obtained from an elderly man with acute or convalescent COVID-19.

The CDR3 loop reads CASSTSGRGPDTQYF. CDR3 DNA sequence: TGTGCCAGTAGTACTAGCGGGAGGGGGCCAGATACGCAGTATTTT. The J gene is TRBJ2-3, the V gene TRBV19, with 12 bases that match TRBD2. V dropped 4 bases and J dropped 4; count of bases not matched to a gene: 3. CDR3 length equals 15 residues. Germline V gene lookup returns CDR1 LNHDA and CDR2 SQIVND (reference sequence).

The rearrangement uses TRBV4-1 and TRBJ1-6; possibly TRBD1 for D (5 bases). The V gene's germline CDR1 is MGHRA and CDR2 YSYEKL. The CDR3 loop spans 14 amino acids. Trimming took 2 bases from V and 3 from J, leaving 5 bases between them. This chain's CDR3 is CASSQTGYNSPLHF. The DNA of the CDR3 is TGCGCCAGCAGCCAAACAGGCTATAATTCACCCCTCCACTTT.

The J gene is TRBJ1-4, the V gene TRBV28; D gene ambiguous. CDR1 MDHEN and CDR2 SYDVKM come from the germline V gene. The CDR3 is 13 residues long. The V end was cut by 4 bases, the J end by 5 bases, with 8 bases between. The CDR3 region is CASSSPQNEKLFF. In DNA, the CDR3 is TGTGCCAGCAGTTCCCCCCAAAATGAAAAACTGTTTTTT.

The V gene is TRBV3-1 (or the pseudogene TRBV3-2), the J gene TRBJ1-3; D is uncertain. Per germline, CDR1 LGHDT and CDR2 YNNKEL (reference sequence). Deletions cut 4 bases from V and 0 bases from J, with 4 bases between. This CDR3 is built from 13 residues. As DNA, the CDR3 is TGTGCCAGCAGCCCTAACTCTGGAAACACCATATATTTT. Translated, it gives CASSPNSGNTIYF.

The chain links TRBV5-4 to TRBJ2-3, with D possibly TRBD2 on 6 matching bases. Trimming shortened V by 0 bases and J by 1 base, and 12 bases separated the two germline ends. Germline loops: CDR1 SGHNT, CDR2 YYREEE (reference sequence). The CDR3 length is 16 residues. The CDR3 reads CASSLALGGGTDTQYF. For the CDR3, the DNA is TGTGCCAGCAGCTTGGCCTTGGGCGGGGGCACAGATACGCAGTATTTT.

The chain couples TRBV7-9 to TRBJ1-2; no reliable D call. The CDR3 has 10 residues. Per the germline V gene, CDR1 is SEHNR and CDR2 is FQNEAQ (reference sequence). V lost 4 bases and J lost 8, with 5 bases in between. The CDR3 DNA reads TGTGCCAGCAGCTCAAAAGGCTACACCTTC. Translated, it gives CASSSKGYTF.

The chain recombines TRBV5-4 with TRBJ1-2; D is undetermined. CDR1 is SGHNT, CDR2 YYREEE, per germline (reference sequence). Trimming pared 4 bases from V and 6 bases from J, leaving 16 bases between. The CDR3 runs 14 residues. In DNA, the CDR3 is TGTGCCAGCAGCCTCGGTCCTCTCCCCCATGGCTACACCTTC. Encoded protein: CASSLGPLPHGYTF.

The V call is TRBV10-2, the J call TRBJ1-5; tentative D call: TRBD1 (6 bases). The V gene's germline CDR1 is WSHSY and CDR2 SAAADI. This CDR3 is 15 amino acids long. Trimming stripped 6 bases from V and 0 bases from J, with 12 bases between. For the CDR3, the DNA is TGCGCCAGCAGGTGGGGGCAGGGTAGCAATCAGCCCCAGCATTTT. Amino acids: CASRWGQGSNQPQHF.

The V call is TRBV7-3, the J call TRBJ2-1, with 7 bases identical to TRBD2. V lost 4 bases and J lost 10; bases outside the gene matches: 10. Germline V gene data show CDR1 as SGHTA and CDR2 as FQGTGA. CDR3 length: 14 residues. This chain's CDR3 is CASSSGTTSDEQFF. The CDR3 nucleotides read TGTGCCAGCAGCTCGGGGACTACCTCCGACGAGCAGTTCTTC.

This clone has only a few counts. The chain has TRBV2 and TRBJ2-7; D call uncertain. V shed 7 bases and J shed 12 bases, with 16 bases lying between them. CDR3 length: 11 residues. Germline V gives CDR1 SNHLY, CDR2 FYNNEI. CDR3 region: CASKESDLPYF. In DNA form, the CDR3 reads TGTGCCAGCAAAGAGAGCGATCTTCCGTACTTC.

This sequence joins TRBV19 and TRBJ1-2; 10 bases align to TRBD1. CDR1 and CDR2 from the germline V gene are LNHDA and SQIVND (reference sequence). V lost 4 bases to trimming and J lost 4 bases; unmatched junction nucleotides: 12. The CDR3 length is 17 residues. CDR3 sequence: CASSKRTGTGVPYGYTF. The CDR3 nucleotides read TGTGCCAGTAGTAAGCGAACCGGGACAGGGGTTCCCTATGGCTACACCTTC.

The V call is TRBV25-1, the J call TRBJ2-2; TRBD1 agrees at 10 bases. Germline CDR1 is MGHDK and CDR2 is SYGVNS. V was pared by 3 bases and J by 1 base, with 8 bases of the junction left unmatched. CDR3 length: 18 amino acids. CDR3 sequence (DNA): TGTGCCAGCAGTGACCGGGACAGGGGCTTAAGGAACACCGGGGAGCTGTTTTTT. This encodes CASSDRDRGLRNTGELFF.

The V gene is TRBV2, the J gene TRBJ2-7; D gene ambiguous. This CDR3 has 11 residues. V lost 4 bases to trimming and J lost 3 bases, with 4 bases between them. Germline V gene sequence: CDR1 SNHLY, CDR2 FYNNEI. For the CDR3, the DNA is TGTGCCAGCAGTGTAGTCTACGAGCAGTACTTC. Translating gives CASSVVYEQYF.

This chain joins TRBV12-3 or TRBV12-4 and TRBJ1-1; 8 bases align to TRBD1. V dropped 5 bases and J dropped 3; count of bases not matched to a gene: 2. The length of the CDR3 is 13 residues. In DNA form, the CDR3 reads TGTGCCAGCAGTCGGGACAGGTACACTGAAGCTTTCTTT. Its protein is CASSRDRYTEAFF.

J is TRBJ1-3 and V is TRBV27; possible D gene TRBD1, 6 bases. The V gene lost 2 bases and the J gene lost 2 bases, with 10 bases spanning the gap. The germline CDR1 and CDR2 sequences are MNHEY and SMNVEV (reference sequence). This CDR3 spans 15 amino acids. CDR3 region: CASSLNRATGNTIYF. The CDR3 coding sequence is TGTGCCAGCAGTTTAAACAGGGCCACTGGAAACACCATATATTTT.

The V gene is TRBV7-2, the J gene TRBJ2-3; 9 bases line up with TRBD2. CDR1 and CDR2 (germline): SGHTA, FQGNSA. The CDR3 runs 16 residues. V was pared by 3 bases and J by 6 bases, with 10 bases of the junction left unmatched. As DNA, the CDR3 is TGTGCCAGCAGCTTTCTTGCGGGGGGGTCCTCCGATACGCAGTATTTT. It translates to CASSFLAGGSSDTQYF.

The chain employs TRBV4-2 and TRBJ2-3, with TRBD2 identical over 9 bases. The CDR3 has 13 amino acids. Germline CDR1 is LGHNA and CDR2 is YNFKEQ. Trimming removed 11 bases from V and 6 bases from J; junction bases left unmatched: 9. CDR3 DNA: TGTGCCTCCCGGGGACTAGCAGGGGATACGCAGTATTTT. Encoded protein: CASRGLAGDTQYF.

This chain joins TRBV7-2 and TRBJ1-5; maybe TRBD1 (6 bases). Trimming shortened V by 3 bases and J by 7 bases, and 13 bases separated the two germline ends. This CDR3 contains 14 residues. The germline V gene has CDR1 SGHTA and CDR2 FQGNSA. The CDR3 DNA reads TGTGCCAGCAGCTTTTCAGGGGCAGTGCAGCCCCAGCATTTT. Residues: CASSFSGAVQPQHF.

In its sample, this clone ranks as large. V usage is TRBV9 and J usage is TRBJ2-7, with D possibly being TRBD1 (5 bases). V gave up 4 bases and J gave up 4 bases, with 12 bases separating them. This CDR3 has 13 residues. The V gene's germline CDR1 is SGDLS and CDR2 YYNGEE. DNA for the CDR3: TGTGCCAGCAGCCCGGAGACAGAGTACGAGCAGTACTTC. It translates to CASSPETEYEQYF.

The chain joins TRBV27 to TRBJ2-2; D may be TRBD2 (5 bases). Germline V gene sequence: CDR1 MNHEY, CDR2 SMNVEV (reference sequence). Trimming took 7 bases from V and 7 from J, leaving 16 bases between them. The CDR3 sequence is 14 residues long. The chain's CDR3 is CASIPSGRDGELFF. The CDR3, as DNA: TGTGCCAGCATTCCGAGCGGACGGGACGGGGAGCTGTTTTTT.

In its sample, this clone was seen once. The CDR3: CASSMRYSNQPQHF. As DNA, the CDR3 is TGTGCCAGTAGTATGAGATATAGCAATCAGCCCCAGCATTTT. This chain uses TRBV19 with TRBJ1-5; no definite D call. Deletions cut 3 bases from V and 0 bases from J, with 6 bases between. Germline CDR1 is LNHDA and CDR2 is SQIVND (reference sequence). The CDR3 is 14 residues long.

The gene calls are TRBV6-5 and TRBJ2-1; 9 bases line up with TRBD1. Germline trimming cut 4 bases from V and 7 bases from J; bases unmatched to any gene: 5. The CDR3 is 14 amino acids. The germline V gene has CDR1 MNHEY and CDR2 SVGAGI. DNA for the CDR3: TGTGCCAGCAGTTGGACAGGGGCCGTGAATGAGCAGTTCTTC. Translation: CASSWTGAVNEQFF.

The chain has TRBV5-6 and TRBJ2-1; TRBD2 agrees at 13 bases. Looked up from germline, CDR1 is SGHDT and CDR2 is YYEEEE. V shed 4 bases and J 0 bases; nucleotides not matched to a gene: 7. The CDR3 contains 18 residues. The CDR3 DNA follows: TGTGCCAGCAGCCCGGGACTAGCGGGAATTGGCTCCTACAATGAGCAGTTCTTC. It is translated as CASSPGLAGIGSYNEQFF.

The chain recombines TRBV9 with TRBJ2-3, with 10 bases aligning to TRBD2. The CDR3 is 15 amino acids. The germline V gene encodes CDR1 SGDLS and CDR2 YYNGEE. The V and J ends lost 3 bases and 4 bases, in that order; junction bases with no gene match: 5. The DNA of the CDR3 is TGTGCCAGCAGCGGAGCGGGAGGGCCGTCAGATACGCAGTATTTT. Encoded protein: CASSGAGGPSDTQYF.